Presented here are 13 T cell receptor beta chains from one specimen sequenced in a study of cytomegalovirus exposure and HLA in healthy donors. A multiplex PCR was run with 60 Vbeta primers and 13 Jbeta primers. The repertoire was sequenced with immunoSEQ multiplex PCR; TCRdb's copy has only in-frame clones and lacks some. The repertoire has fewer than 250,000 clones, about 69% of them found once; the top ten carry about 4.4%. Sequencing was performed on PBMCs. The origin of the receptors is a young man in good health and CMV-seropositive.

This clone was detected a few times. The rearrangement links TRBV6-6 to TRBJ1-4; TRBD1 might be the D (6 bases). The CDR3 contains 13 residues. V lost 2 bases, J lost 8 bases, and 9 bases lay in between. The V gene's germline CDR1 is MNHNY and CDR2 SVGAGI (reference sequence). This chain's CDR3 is CASSYNREEKLFF. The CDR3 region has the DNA TGTGCCAGCAGTTACAACAGGGAAGAAAAACTGTTTTTT.

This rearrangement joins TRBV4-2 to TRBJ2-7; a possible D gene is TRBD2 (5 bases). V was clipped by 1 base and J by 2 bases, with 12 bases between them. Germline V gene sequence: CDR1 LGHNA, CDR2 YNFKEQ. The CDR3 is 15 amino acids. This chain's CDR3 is CASSQGESRAYEQYF. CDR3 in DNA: TGTGCCAGCAGCCAAGGGGAGTCCCGGGCCTACGAGCAGTACTTC.

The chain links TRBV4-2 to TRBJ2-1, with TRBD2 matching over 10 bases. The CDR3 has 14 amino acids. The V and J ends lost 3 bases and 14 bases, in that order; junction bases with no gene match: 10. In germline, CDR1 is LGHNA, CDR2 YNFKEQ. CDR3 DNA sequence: TGTGCCAGCAGCCAGGAGGCTAGCGGGAGTTCCGAGTTCTTC. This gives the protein CASSQEASGSSEFF.

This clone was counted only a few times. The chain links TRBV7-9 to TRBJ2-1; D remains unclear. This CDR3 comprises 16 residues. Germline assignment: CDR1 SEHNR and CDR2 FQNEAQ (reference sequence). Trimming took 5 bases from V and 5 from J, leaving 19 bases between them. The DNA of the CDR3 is TGTGCCAGCAGCGCGCGCACTGCTCCCGCTAACAATGAGCAGTTCTTC. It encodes CASSARTAPANNEQFF.

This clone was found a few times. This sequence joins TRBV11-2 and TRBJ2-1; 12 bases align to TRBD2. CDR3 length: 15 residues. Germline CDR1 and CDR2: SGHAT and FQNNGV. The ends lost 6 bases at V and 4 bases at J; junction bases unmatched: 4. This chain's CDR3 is CASRRLAGVYNEQFF. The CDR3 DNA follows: TGTGCCAGCAGGCGACTAGCGGGAGTATACAATGAGCAGTTCTTC.

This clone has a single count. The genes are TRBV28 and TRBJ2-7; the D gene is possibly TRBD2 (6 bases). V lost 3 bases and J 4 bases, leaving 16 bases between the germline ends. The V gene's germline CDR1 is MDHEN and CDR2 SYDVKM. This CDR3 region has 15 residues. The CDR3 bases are TGTGCCAGCAGTTTCAGGGCGCGGGGCGGGTACGAGCAGTACTTC. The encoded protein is CASSFRARGGYEQYF.

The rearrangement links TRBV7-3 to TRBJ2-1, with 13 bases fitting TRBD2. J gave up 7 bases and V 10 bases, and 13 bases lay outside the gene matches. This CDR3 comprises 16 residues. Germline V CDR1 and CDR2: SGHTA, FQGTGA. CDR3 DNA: TGTGCCACCGCCCCCGGGAGGACTAGCGGGAGAAATGAGCAGTTCTTC. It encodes CATAPGRTSGRNEQFF. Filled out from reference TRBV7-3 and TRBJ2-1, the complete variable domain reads GAGVSQTPSNKVTEKGKYVELRCDPISGHTALYWYRQSLGQGPEFLIYFQGTGAADDSGLPNDRFFAVRPEGSVSTLKIQRTERGDSAVYLCATAPGRTSGRNEQFFGPGTRLTVL.

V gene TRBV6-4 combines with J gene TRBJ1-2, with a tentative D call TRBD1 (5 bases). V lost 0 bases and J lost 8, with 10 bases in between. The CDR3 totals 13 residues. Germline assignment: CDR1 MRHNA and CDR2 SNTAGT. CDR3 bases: TGTGCCAGCAGTGACTCCGGGGGATCCGGCTACACCTTC. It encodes CASSDSGGSGYTF.

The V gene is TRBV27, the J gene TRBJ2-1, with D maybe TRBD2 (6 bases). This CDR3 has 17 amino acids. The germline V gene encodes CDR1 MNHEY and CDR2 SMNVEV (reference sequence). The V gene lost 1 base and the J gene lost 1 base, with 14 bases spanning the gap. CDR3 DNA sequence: TGTGCCAGCAGTTTATGGTCGTCGGGAGTGTCCTACAATGAGCAGTTCTTC. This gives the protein CASSLWSSGVSYNEQFF.

The CDR3 DNA sequence: TGCAGCGCCCAGGGACAGGGAAGCACTGAAGCTTTCTTT. It is translated as CSAQGQGSTEAFF. The rearrangement links TRBV29-1 to TRBJ1-1, with 9 nucleotides matching TRBD1. CDR1 SQVTM and CDR2 ANQGSEA come from the germline V gene. This CDR3 has 13 amino acids. J lost 4 bases, V lost 7 bases, and 7 bases had no gene match.

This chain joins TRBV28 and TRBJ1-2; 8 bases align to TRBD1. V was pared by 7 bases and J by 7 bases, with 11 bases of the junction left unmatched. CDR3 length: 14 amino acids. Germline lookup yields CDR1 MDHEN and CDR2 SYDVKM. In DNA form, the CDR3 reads TGTGCCAGCACCCCTAGGACAGGGTCGGTTGGCTACACCTTC. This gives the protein CASTPRTGSVGYTF.

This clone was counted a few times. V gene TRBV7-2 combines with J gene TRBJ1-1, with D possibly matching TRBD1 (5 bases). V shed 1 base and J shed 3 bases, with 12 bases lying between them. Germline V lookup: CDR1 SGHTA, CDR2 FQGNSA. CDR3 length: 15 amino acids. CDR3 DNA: TGTGCCAGCAGCTTAGTGAGCGGAGGGGACACTGAAGCTTTCTTT. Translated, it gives CASSLVSGGDTEAFF.

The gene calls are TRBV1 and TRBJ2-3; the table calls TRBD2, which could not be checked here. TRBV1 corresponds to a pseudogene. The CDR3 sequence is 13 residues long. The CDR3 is CTSNIGSTDTQYF. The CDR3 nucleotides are TGCACCAGCAACATCGGGAGCACAGATACGCAGTATTTT.